The 30 T cell receptor beta chains below all came from one sample that was sequenced in a study of Ad26.COV2.S vaccination and SARS-CoV-2 variants. TCRdb keeps only in-frame clones here, not all; method: immunoSEQ multiplex PCR. The sample has about 280,000 clones, approximately 87% seen once. The treatment was: around 19 received Ad26.COV2.S at low or high dose, single or two shots; five or six received placebo; per-sample allocation not given. Repertoires come from day 63 after the first vaccine or placebo injection. The sample was peripheral blood, taken in a trial of Ad26.COV2.S vaccine versus placebo. The receptors derive from a person aged 18-65 years who received the Ad26.COV2.S COVID-19 vaccine or a placebo.

The chain carries TRBV10-2 and TRBJ1-2; 9 bases line up with TRBD1. CDR1 WSHSY and CDR2 SAAADI come from the germline V gene. This CDR3 is 13 amino acids long. Trimming at V came to 8 bases and at J to 3 bases, leaving 4 bases not matched to a gene. This CDR3 is CASFTGGDYGYTF. CDR3 in DNA: TGCGCCAGCTTTACAGGGGGCGACTATGGCTACACCTTC.

The sample holds a few counts of this clone. This chain links TRBV6-5 with TRBJ1-6; 9 bases fit TRBD1. Germline V lookup: CDR1 MNHEY, CDR2 SVGAGI. The ends lost 2 bases at V and 8 bases at J; junction bases unmatched: 1. The CDR3 has 14 amino acids. The CDR3 bases are TGTGCCAGCAGTTACAACAGGGGGCATTCACCCCTCCACTTT. Protein: CASSYNRGHSPLHF.

V and J are TRBV6-5 and TRBJ2-7, with D perhaps TRBD2 (6 bases). CDR1 and CDR2 from the germline V gene are MNHEY and SVGAGI. Trimming shortened V by 3 bases and J by 4 bases, and 16 bases separated the two germline ends. There are 15 residues in the CDR3. For the CDR3, the DNA is TGTGCCAGCAGTTATTCGGGTAGCGGCAAATACGAGCAGTACTTC. Translating gives CASSYSGSGKYEQYF.

V is TRBV3-1 (or the pseudogene TRBV3-2) and J is TRBJ2-5; TRBD2 aligns across 8 bases. Unmatched junction bases numbered 8, after V lost 4 bases and J lost 7 bases. Germline loops: CDR1 LGHDT, CDR2 YNNKEL (reference sequence). This CDR3 has 14 residues. The CDR3 spells CASSPRGASGTQYF. The DNA for the CDR3 is TGTGCCAGCAGCCCGCGGGGGGCCTCAGGGACCCAGTACTTC.

This sequence joins TRBV3-1 (or the pseudogene TRBV3-2) and TRBJ1-4, with TRBD1 as a possible D gene (6 bases). The CDR3 loop spans 13 amino acids. The germline V gene has CDR1 LGHDT and CDR2 YNNKEL (reference sequence). V was pared by 5 bases and J by 7 bases, with 11 bases between. CDR3 loop: CASSSRTAEKLFF. The CDR3 DNA reads as TGTGCCAGCAGCAGCCGGACAGCTGAAAAACTGTTTTTT.

The CDR3 DNA follows: TGTGCCAGCAGCGTTTCCTTAGCGGGAGGCACAGATACGCAGTATTTT. Residues: CASSVSLAGGTDTQYF. The V call is TRBV9, the J call TRBJ2-3; 9 nucleotides agree with TRBD2. The J segment lost 1 base and the V segment lost 2 bases, leaving 5 bases of the junction unmatched. CDR3 length equals 16 residues. Per the germline V gene, CDR1 is SGDLS and CDR2 is YYNGEE.

V usage is TRBV15 and J usage is TRBJ2-3, with no clear D. Trimming took off 0 bases at V and 5 bases at J, with 12 bases between the two ends. This CDR3 has 15 amino acids. Germline V gene sequence: CDR1 LNHNV, CDR2 YYDKDF (reference sequence). The DNA for the CDR3 is TGTGCCACCAGCAGAGATCATTCTCCGGGAGATACGCAGTATTTT. Protein: CATSRDHSPGDTQYF. The whole variable domain, remainder taken from reference TRBV15 and TRBJ2-3, is DAMVIQNPRYQVTQFGKPVTLSCSQTLNHNVMYWYQQKSSQAPKLLFHYYDKDFNNEADTPDNFQSRRPNTSFCFLDIRSPGLGDTAMYLCATSRDHSPGDTQYFGPGTRLTVL.

The chain couples TRBV29-1 to TRBJ2-3; possibly TRBD1 for D (6 bases). Per germline, CDR1 SQVTM and CDR2 ANQGSEA. Trimming pared 4 bases from V and 3 bases from J, leaving 14 bases between. The length of the CDR3 is 14 residues. CDR3 loop: CSVVRDMTTDTQYF. The DNA of the CDR3 is TGCAGCGTTGTACGGGACATGACGACAGATACGCAGTATTTT.

The V call is TRBV3-1 (or the pseudogene TRBV3-2), the J call TRBJ2-2; D might be TRBD2 (6 bases). V lost 6 bases to trimming and J lost 1 base, with 15 bases between them. Looked up from germline, CDR1 is LGHDT and CDR2 is YNNKEL (reference sequence). The CDR3 spans 16 residues. The CDR3 nucleotides read TGTGCCAGCAGTCACGGGGGTCCCGTGAACACCGGGGAGCTGTTTTTT. Protein sequence: CASSHGGPVNTGELFF.

The chain couples TRBV3-1 (or the pseudogene TRBV3-2) to TRBJ1-3; no clear D. Germline loops: CDR1 LGHDT, CDR2 YNNKEL (reference sequence). V gave up 2 bases and J gave up 0 bases, with 14 bases separating them. There are 17 residues in the CDR3. CDR3 protein: CASSQRARRFSGNTIYF. The CDR3, as DNA: TGTGCCAGCAGCCAAAGGGCCAGGAGATTCTCTGGAAACACCATATATTTT.

V usage is TRBV5-4 and J usage is TRBJ2-4, with 10 bases matching TRBD2. The ends lost 0 bases at V and 8 bases at J; junction bases unmatched: 8. This CDR3 contains 16 residues. The V gene's germline CDR1 is SGHNT and CDR2 YYREEE (reference sequence). The CDR3 coding sequence is TGTGCCAGCAGCTTGGGGGCTAGCGGGAGTAGGGACATTCAGTACTTC. It translates to CASSLGASGSRDIQYF.

J is TRBJ1-6 and V is TRBV7-9; no firm D call. From germline, CDR1 is SEHNR and CDR2 FQNEAQ (reference sequence). This CDR3 has 12 residues. Trimming cost V 5 bases and J 9 bases, with 8 bases left between them. The CDR3 DNA sequence: TGTGCCAGCAGCATTCCGACTTCACCCCTCCACTTT. As protein: CASSIPTSPLHF.

This chain joins TRBV3-1 (or the pseudogene TRBV3-2) and TRBJ2-3, with 11 bases that match TRBD2. V gave up 0 bases and J gave up 2 bases; unmatched junction bases: 7. The germline V gene encodes CDR1 LGHDT and CDR2 YNNKEL (reference sequence). This CDR3 is built from 18 residues. The CDR3 nucleotides read TGTGCCAGCAGCCAAGATCTCGCTAGCGGGGGGAACACAGATACGCAGTATTTT. Translating it yields CASSQDLASGGNTDTQYF.

The chain is built from TRBV2 and TRBJ2-5; no firm D call. The CDR3 sequence is 12 residues long. V lost 8 bases to trimming and J lost 5 bases, with 12 bases between them. Germline CDR1 and CDR2: SNHLY and FYNNEI. CDR3: CASRVEVETQYF. The CDR3 region has the DNA TGTGCCAGCCGTGTCGAAGTCGAGACCCAGTACTTC.

This chain joins TRBV30 and TRBJ1-1, with 7 bases aligning to TRBD1. The V gene's germline CDR1 is GTSNPN and CDR2 SVGIG (reference sequence). The V segment lost 1 base and the J segment 3 bases; nucleotides outside the gene matches: 2. This CDR3 is built from 13 residues. The CDR3 bases are TGTGCCTGGAGTGCTCAGGGGGACACTGAAGCTTTCTTT. Translation: CAWSAQGDTEAFF.

The chain couples TRBV3-1 (or the pseudogene TRBV3-2) to TRBJ1-1; D ambiguous. Germline V gene lookup returns CDR1 LGHDT and CDR2 YNNKEL (reference sequence). The V gene lost 4 bases and the J gene lost 4 bases, with 13 bases spanning the gap. CDR3 length equals 14 residues. This chain's CDR3 is CASSPPWGRTEAFF. DNA of the CDR3: TGTGCCAGCAGCCCTCCCTGGGGTCGCACTGAAGCTTTCTTT.

The rearrangement joins TRBV6-6 to TRBJ1-1, with D perhaps matching TRBD1 (6 bases). The V gene lost 6 bases and the J gene lost 5 bases, with 16 bases spanning the gap. CDR1 is MNHNY, CDR2 SVGAGI, per germline (reference sequence). CDR3 size: 14 residues. CDR3 region: CASRDGRGGTEAFF. The CDR3 coding sequence is TGTGCCAGCAGGGATGGCAGGGGAGGAACTGAAGCTTTCTTT.

The chain combines TRBV5-6 with TRBJ2-5, with unresolved D. The germline V gene has CDR1 SGHDT and CDR2 YYEEEE. The V end lost 1 base, the J end lost 5 bases, and 9 bases lay between the germline ends. This CDR3 spans 13 amino acids. The CDR3 loop reads CASSLRVRETQYF. CDR3 nucleotides: TGTGCCAGCAGCTTGAGGGTTAGGGAGACCCAGTACTTC.

The sample holds one count of this clone. This rearrangement joins TRBV28 to TRBJ2-7; TRBD1 agrees at 9 bases. Germline-derived CDR1 and CDR2 are MDHEN and SYDVKM. The CDR3 runs 14 residues. After removal of 6 bases from V and 3 bases from J, the junction contained 6 bases not matched to a gene. CDR3: CASRPGQGSYEQYF. CDR3 nucleotide sequence: TGTGCCAGCAGGCCTGGACAGGGGAGCTACGAGCAGTACTTC.

The genes are TRBV29-1 and TRBJ1-1; 9 bases match TRBD1. Germline V gene sequence: CDR1 SQVTM, CDR2 ANQGSEA. The CDR3 totals 15 residues. Trimming cost V 7 bases and J 0 bases; bases outside gene matches: 9. The DNA of the CDR3 is TGCAGCGGGCCCGCACAGGGGGCACTGAACACTGAAGCTTTCTTT. The encoded protein is CSGPAQGALNTEAFF.

This chain joins TRBV6-5 and TRBJ1-1; TRBD1 is a possible D gene (6 bases). The germline gives CDR1 MNHEY, CDR2 SVGAGI. V was pared by 7 bases and J by 3 bases, with 15 bases between. This CDR3 region has 14 residues. The DNA of the CDR3 is TGTGCCAGCACTAGCAACGGGGGGCACACTGAAGCTTTCTTT. It translates to CASTSNGGHTEAFF.

The CDR3 sequence: CASSYPPGQGNGELFF. CDR3 nucleotide sequence: TGTGCCAGCAGCTATCCTCCGGGACAGGGGAACGGGGAGCTGTTTTTT. The V and J genes are TRBV5-4 and TRBJ2-2; 10 bases are shared with TRBD1. V was pared by 3 bases and J by 7 bases, with 9 bases of the junction left unmatched. Per the germline V gene, CDR1 is SGHNT and CDR2 is YYREEE (reference sequence). CDR3 length: 16 amino acids.

The V gene is TRBV5-1, the J gene TRBJ1-1; TRBD1 might be the D (6 bases). CDR3 length: 12 amino acids. Trimming stripped 4 bases from V and 4 bases from J, with 8 bases between. The germline V gene has CDR1 SGHRS and CDR2 YFSETQ. The chain's CDR3 is CASSSRGTEAFF. The CDR3 DNA reads TGCGCCAGCAGCAGCAGGGGCACTGAAGCTTTCTTT.

This chain joins TRBV6-2 or TRBV6-3 and TRBJ2-1, with 10 positions matching TRBD2. Losses at the gene ends were 4 bases for V and 1 base for J; bases not matched to a gene: 7. The germline V gene encodes CDR1 MNHEY and CDR2 SVGEGT. This CDR3 has 17 amino acids. CDR3 region: CASSLGASGGSYNEQFF. The CDR3 DNA reads TGTGCCAGCAGTTTAGGGGCTAGCGGGGGTTCCTACAATGAGCAGTTCTTC.

J is TRBJ1-2 and V is TRBV2, with TRBD1 as a possible D gene (5 bases). Germline V gene data show CDR1 as SNHLY and CDR2 as FYNNEI. Trimming cost V 7 bases and J 6 bases, with 15 bases left between them. The CDR3 loop spans 13 amino acids. The CDR3 here is CASMLDNPNGYTF. Written as DNA, the CDR3 is TGTGCCAGCATGTTGGACAACCCAAATGGCTACACCTTC.

This clone has a handful of counts. The genes are TRBV2 and TRBJ2-7, with 7 bases lining up with TRBD2. V lost 7 bases and J lost 7; bases outside the gene matches: 10. The germline gives CDR1 SNHLY, CDR2 FYNNEI. CDR3 length equals 13 residues. CDR3 region: CASTLRGEGEQYF. The CDR3 DNA reads TGTGCCAGCACCCTCAGAGGGGAGGGGGAGCAGTACTTC.

The V call is TRBV2, the J call TRBJ1-3; no reliable D call. V lost 0 bases to trimming and J lost 1 base, with 10 bases between them. CDR1 SNHLY and CDR2 FYNNEI come from the germline V gene. This CDR3 is 16 amino acids long. CDR3 in DNA: TGTGCCAGCAGTGAAGCGCTTCTGGGTTCTGGAAACACCATATATTTT. The encoded protein is CASSEALLGSGNTIYF.

The V and J genes are TRBV18 and TRBJ2-7; TRBD2 matches 12 bases. The CDR3 sequence is 15 residues long. After removal of 4 bases from V and 3 bases from J, the junction contained 4 bases not matched to a gene. The germline CDR1 and CDR2 sequences are KGHSH and LQKENI. CDR3: CASSLALAGGYEQYF. For the CDR3, the DNA is TGTGCCAGCTCACTTGCACTAGCGGGAGGCTACGAGCAGTACTTC. Combining the CDR3 with reference TRBV18 and TRBJ2-7 gives the whole variable domain NAGVMQNPRHLVRRRGQEARLRCSPMKGHSHVYWYRQLPEEGLKFMVYLQKENIIDESGMPKERFSAEFPKEGPSILRIQQVVRGDSAAYFCASSLALAGGYEQYFGPGTRLTVT.

The CDR3 nucleotides read TGTGCCAGCAGTTTACTGAACAGGGGTATCCACGAGCAGTACTTC. Translated, it gives CASSLLNRGIHEQYF. This rearrangement joins TRBV27 to TRBJ2-7; TRBD1 aligns across 7 bases. The CDR3 totals 15 residues. The V gene's germline CDR1 is MNHEY and CDR2 SMNVEV (reference sequence). J lost 5 bases, V lost 2 bases, and 9 bases had no gene match.

This clone was observed a single time. The CDR3 loop is CASSSSTSLQYF. In DNA, the CDR3 is TGTGCCAGCAGTTCCTCGACTAGCCTCCAGTACTTC. The chain links TRBV12-3 or TRBV12-4 to TRBJ2-7; the match to TRBD2 covers 7 bases. The V gene end was trimmed by 4 bases and the J gene end by 10 bases; junction bases not matched to a gene: 7. This CDR3 has 12 residues.